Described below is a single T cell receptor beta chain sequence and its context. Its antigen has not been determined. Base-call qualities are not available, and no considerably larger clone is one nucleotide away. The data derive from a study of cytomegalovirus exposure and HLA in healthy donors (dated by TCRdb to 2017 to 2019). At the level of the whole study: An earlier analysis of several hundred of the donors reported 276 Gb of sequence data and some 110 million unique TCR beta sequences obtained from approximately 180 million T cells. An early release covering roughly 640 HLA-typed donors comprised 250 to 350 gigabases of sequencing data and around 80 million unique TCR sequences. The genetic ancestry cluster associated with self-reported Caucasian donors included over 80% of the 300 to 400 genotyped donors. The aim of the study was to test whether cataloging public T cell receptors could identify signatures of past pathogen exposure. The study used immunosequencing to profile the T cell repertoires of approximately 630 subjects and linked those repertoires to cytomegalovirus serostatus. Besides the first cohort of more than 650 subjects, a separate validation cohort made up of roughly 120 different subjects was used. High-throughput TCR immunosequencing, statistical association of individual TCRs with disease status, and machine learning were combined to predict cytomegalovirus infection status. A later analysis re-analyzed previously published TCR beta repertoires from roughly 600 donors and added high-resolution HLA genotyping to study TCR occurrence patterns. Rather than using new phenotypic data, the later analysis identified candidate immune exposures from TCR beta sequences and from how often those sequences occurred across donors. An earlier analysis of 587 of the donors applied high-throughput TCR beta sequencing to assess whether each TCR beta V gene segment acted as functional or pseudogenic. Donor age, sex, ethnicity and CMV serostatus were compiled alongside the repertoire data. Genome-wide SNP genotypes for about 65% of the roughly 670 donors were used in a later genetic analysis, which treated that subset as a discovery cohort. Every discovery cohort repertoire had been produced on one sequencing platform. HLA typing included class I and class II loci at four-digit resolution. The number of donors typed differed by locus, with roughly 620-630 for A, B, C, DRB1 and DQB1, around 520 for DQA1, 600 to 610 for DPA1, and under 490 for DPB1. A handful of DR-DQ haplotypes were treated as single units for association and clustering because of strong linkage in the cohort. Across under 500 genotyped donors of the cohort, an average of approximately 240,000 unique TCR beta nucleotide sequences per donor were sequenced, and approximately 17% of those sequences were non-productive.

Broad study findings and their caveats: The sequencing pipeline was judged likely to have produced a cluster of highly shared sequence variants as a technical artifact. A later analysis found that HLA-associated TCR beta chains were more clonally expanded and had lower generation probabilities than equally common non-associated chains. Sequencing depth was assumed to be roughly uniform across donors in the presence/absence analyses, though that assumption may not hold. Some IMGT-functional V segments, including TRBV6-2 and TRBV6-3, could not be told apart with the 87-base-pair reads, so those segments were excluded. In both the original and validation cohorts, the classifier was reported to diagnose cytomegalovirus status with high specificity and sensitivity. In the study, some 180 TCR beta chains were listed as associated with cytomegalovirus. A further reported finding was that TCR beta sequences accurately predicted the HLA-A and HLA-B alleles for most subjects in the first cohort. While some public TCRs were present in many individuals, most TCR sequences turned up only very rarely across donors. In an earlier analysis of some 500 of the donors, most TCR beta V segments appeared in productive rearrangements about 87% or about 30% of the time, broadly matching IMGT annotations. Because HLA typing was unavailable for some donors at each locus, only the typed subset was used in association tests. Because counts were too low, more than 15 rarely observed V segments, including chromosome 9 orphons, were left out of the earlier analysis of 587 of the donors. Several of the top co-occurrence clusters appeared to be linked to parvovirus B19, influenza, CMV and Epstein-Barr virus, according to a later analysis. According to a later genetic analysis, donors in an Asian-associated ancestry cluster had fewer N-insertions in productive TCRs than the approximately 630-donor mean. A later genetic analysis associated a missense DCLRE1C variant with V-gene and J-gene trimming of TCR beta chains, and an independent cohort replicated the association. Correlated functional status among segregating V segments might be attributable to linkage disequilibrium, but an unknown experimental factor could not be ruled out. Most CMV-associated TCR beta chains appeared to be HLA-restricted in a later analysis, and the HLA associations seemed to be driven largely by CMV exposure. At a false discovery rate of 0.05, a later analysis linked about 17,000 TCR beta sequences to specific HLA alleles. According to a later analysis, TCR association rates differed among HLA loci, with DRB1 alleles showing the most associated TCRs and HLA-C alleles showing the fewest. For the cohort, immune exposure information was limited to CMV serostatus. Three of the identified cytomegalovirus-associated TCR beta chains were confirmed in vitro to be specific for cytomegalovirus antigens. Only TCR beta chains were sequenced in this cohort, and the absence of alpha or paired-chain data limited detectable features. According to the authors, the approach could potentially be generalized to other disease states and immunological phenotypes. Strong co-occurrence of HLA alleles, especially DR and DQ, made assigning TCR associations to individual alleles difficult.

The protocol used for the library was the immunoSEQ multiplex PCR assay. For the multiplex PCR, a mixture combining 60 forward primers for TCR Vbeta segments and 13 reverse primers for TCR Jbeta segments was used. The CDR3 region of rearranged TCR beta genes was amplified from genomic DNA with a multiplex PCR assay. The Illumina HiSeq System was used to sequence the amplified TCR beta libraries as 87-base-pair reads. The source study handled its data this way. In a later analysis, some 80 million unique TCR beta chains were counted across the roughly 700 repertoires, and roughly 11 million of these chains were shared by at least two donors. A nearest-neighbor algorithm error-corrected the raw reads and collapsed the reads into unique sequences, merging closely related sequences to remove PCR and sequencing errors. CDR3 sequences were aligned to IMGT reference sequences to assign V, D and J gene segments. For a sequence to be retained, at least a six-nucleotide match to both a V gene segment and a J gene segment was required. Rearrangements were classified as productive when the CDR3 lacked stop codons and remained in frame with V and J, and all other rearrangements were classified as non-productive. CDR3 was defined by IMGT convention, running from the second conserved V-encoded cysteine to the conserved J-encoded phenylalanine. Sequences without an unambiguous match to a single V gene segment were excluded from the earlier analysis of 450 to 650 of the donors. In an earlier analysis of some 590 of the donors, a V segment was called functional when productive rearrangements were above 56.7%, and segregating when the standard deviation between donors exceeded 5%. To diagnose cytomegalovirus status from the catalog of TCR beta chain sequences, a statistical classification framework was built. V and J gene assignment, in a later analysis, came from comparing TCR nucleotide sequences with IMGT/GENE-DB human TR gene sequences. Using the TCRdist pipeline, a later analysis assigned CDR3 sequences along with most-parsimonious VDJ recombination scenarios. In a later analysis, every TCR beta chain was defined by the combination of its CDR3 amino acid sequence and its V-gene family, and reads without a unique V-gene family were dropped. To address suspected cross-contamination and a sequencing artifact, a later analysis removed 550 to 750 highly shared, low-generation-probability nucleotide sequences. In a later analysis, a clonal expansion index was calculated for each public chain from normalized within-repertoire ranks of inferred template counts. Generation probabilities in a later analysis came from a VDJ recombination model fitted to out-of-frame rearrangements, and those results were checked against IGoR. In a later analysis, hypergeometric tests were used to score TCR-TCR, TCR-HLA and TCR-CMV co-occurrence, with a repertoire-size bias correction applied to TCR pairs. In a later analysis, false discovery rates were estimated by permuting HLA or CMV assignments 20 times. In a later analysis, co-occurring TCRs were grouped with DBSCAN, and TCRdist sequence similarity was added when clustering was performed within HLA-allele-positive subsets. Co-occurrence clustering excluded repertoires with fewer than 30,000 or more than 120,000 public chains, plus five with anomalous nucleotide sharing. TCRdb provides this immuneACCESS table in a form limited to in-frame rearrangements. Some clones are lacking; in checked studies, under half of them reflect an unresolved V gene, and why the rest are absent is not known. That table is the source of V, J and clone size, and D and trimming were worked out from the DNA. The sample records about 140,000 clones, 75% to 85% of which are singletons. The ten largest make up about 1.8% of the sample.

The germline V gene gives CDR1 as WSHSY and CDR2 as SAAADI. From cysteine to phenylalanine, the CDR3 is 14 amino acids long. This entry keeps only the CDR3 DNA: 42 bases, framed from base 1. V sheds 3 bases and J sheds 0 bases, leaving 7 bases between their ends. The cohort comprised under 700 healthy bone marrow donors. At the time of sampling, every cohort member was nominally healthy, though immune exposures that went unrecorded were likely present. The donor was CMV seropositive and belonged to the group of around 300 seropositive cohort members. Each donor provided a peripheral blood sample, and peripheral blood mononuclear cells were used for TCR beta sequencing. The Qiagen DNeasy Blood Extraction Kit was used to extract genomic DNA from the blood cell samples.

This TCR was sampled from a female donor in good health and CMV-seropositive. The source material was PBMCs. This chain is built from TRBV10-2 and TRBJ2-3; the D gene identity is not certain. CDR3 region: CASSDRGSTDTQYF. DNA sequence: TGCGCCAGCAGTGATCGCGGCAGCACAGATACGCAGTATTTT.